These 10 T cell receptor beta chains were sequenced from one sample in a study of regulatory T cells in long-lasting Graves disease. The time point here: persistent/refractory GD, antithyroid drugs over 5 years with positive TRAb. Generation of the TCR library employed RNA extracted from PBMCs. Construction of the TCR beta libraries employed iRepertoire HTBI primers in conjunction with Arm-PCR of CDR3 regions. TCRdb independently ran MiXCR on the multiplex PCR reads; one entry per CDR3 protein. The repertoire has more than 300,000 distinct CDR3 sequences, roughly 25% of them found once; the top ten carry around a quarter. The source was peripheral blood mononuclear cells (PBMCs), collected when the disease was refractory, from a patient treated with antithyroid drugs. The receptors were gathered from a woman in her 40s with Graves disease.

This clonotype was counted at least ten times. The chain recombines TRBV28 with TRBJ1-4; 7 bases are a match to TRBD1. Per germline, CDR1 MDHEN and CDR2 SYDVKM. V was clipped by 5 bases and J by 6 bases; unmatched bases: 9. CDR3 size: 15 residues. This CDR3 is CASSPPTGNDEKLFF. CDR3 DNA sequence: TGTGCCAGCAGTCCTCCGACAGGGAATGATGAAAAACTGTTTTTT.

Remarks on this clonotype: Just one base apart from a much larger clone, this may be a read error. The rearrangement uses TRBV27 and TRBJ1-5; weak D call: TRBD1 (5 bases). V was trimmed by 3 bases and J by 8 bases, leaving 11 bases between them. The germline gives CDR1 MNHEY, CDR2 SMNVEV (reference sequence). This CDR3 comprises 13 residues. CDR3 region: CASSLGRSKPQHF. As DNA, the CDR3 is TGTGCCAGCAGTTTGGGACGGTCTAAGCCCCAGCATTTT.

This clonotype was detected only a few times. The chain couples TRBV7-9 to TRBJ2-5; D tentatively reads TRBD1 or TRBD2 (6 bases each). The J call is uncertain, as TRBJ2-7 better fits the DNA end. The CDR3 has 16 amino acids. Looked up from germline, CDR1 is SEHNR and CDR2 is FQNEAQ (reference sequence). The CDR3 loop is CASSLSSGDSYYEQYF. DNA for the CDR3: TGTGCCAGCAGCTTATCCTCAGGGGACTCTTACTACGAGCAGTACTTC.

The V and J genes are TRBV27 and TRBJ2-2, with D maybe TRBD2 (6 bases). Germline values: CDR1 MNHEY, CDR2 SMNVEV (reference sequence). V was clipped by 1 base and J by 3 bases, with 9 bases between them. The CDR3 sequence is 15 residues long. The CDR3 DNA sequence: TGTGCCAGCAGTTTATTTCCGGGGGACACCGGGGAGCTGTTTTTT. Encoded protein: CASSLFPGDTGELFF.

This clonotype was seen more than once but under ten times. This chain links TRBV6-2 or TRBV6-3 with TRBJ1-5; the match to TRBD1 covers 10 bases. The CDR3 runs 15 residues. V was pared by 6 bases and J by 3 bases, with 5 bases of the junction left unmatched. Germline loops: CDR1 MNHEY, CDR2 SVGEGT. CDR3 DNA: TGTGCCAGCAGGGTGGACAGGGGGGTCAATCAGCCCCAGCATTTT. Translated, it gives CASRVDRGVNQPQHF.

This clonotype showed up many times. The chain employs TRBV12-3 or TRBV12-4 and TRBJ1-6; possibly TRBD1 for D (6 bases). This CDR3 has 14 residues. V was shortened by 6 bases and J by 9 bases, with 15 bases between the two germline ends. This CDR3 reads CASRRQVAPSPLHF. DNA for the CDR3: TGTGCCAGCAGAAGACAGGTAGCACCTTCACCCCTCCACTTT.

In this sample, this clonotype turned up a few times. Just one base apart from a much larger clone, this may be a read error. The V gene is TRBV10-3, the J gene TRBJ1-2; no definite D call. The germline V gene encodes CDR1 ENHRY and CDR2 SYGVKD. The CDR3 is 15 amino acids. V shed 2 bases and J shed 7 bases, with 17 bases lying between them. CDR3 sequence (DNA): TGTGCCATCAGTGAGACGGAGTGGGCCGGCTGTGGCTACACCTTC. This translates into CAISETEWAGCGYTF.

This clonotype was seen at least ten times. The genes are TRBV28 and TRBJ1-1; TRBD1 matches 7 bases. The germline V gene encodes CDR1 MDHEN and CDR2 SYDVKM. The CDR3 is 14 residues long. V shed 5 bases, J shed 5 bases, and the junction held 8 bases outside the gene matches. The CDR3 loop is CASSVGTVRTEAFF. In nucleotides, the CDR3 is TGTGCCAGCAGTGTTGGGACAGTTAGGACTGAAGCTTTCTTT.

The chain employs TRBV24-1 and TRBJ2-1; 8 bases map to TRBD1. Germline V CDR1 and CDR2: KGHDR, SFDVKD. This CDR3 spans 15 amino acids. J was trimmed by 5 bases and V by 10 bases; bases with no gene match: 12. The CDR3 loop reads CATTGGGGLNNEQFF. The CDR3, as DNA: TGTGCCACAACAGGGGGAGGTGGACTGAACAATGAGCAGTTCTTC.

The chain recombines TRBV3-1 with TRBJ2-2; D uncertain. CDR1 is LGHDT, CDR2 YNNKEL, per germline (reference sequence). The V and J ends lost 4 bases and 3 bases respectively, with 21 bases between them. There are 18 residues in the CDR3. CDR3 sequence: CASSPIHVQSDYTGELFF. CDR3 nucleotides: TGTGCCAGCAGCCCAATACACGTACAGTCTGACTACACCGGGGAGCTGTTTTTT.